The T cell receptor (beta chain) described here comes from a study of OX40 agonist ivuxolimab in advanced cancers. V lost 9 bases to trimming and J lost 11 bases, with 19 bases between them. Germline lookup yields CDR1 MNHEY and CDR2 SMNVEV (reference sequence). This CDR3 spans 12 amino acids. The table came from immunoSEQ multiplex PCR; TCRdb's copy has only in-frame clones and leaves some out. The profile shows 35,000 to 45,000 clones, roughly four fifths of them singletons. The chain recombines TRBV27 with TRBJ1-2, with D unresolved. The TCR sequence derives from an adult with an advanced solid tumor such as melanoma, head and neck, liver or kidney cancer. The material sequenced was CD4+ or CD8+ T cells sorted from blood, taken in a trial of the OX40 agonist ivuxolimab. The CDR3 loop reads CASGSKVQLYTF. The CDR3 nucleotides read TGTGCCAGTGGGTCCAAAGTTCAACTTTACACCTTC.